This is a list of T cell receptor beta chains from one sample in a study of CD8 T cells in ankylosing spondylitis. TCRdb redid the calling of the 5' RACE reads with MiXCR, one entry per CDR3 protein. Counted here are approximately 540,000 distinct CDR3 sequences, more than 9.5% occurring once; the ten biggest clones make up 6.5% to 7%. The sequenced sample was blood, either unsorted or a sorted T cell fraction (not recorded which). These receptors were taken from a male donor with ankylosing spondylitis. The CDR3 runs from the conserved cysteine through the conserved F or W. D genes are given only for firm matches. Clone size appears in some rows only: once, few, many, or a class for an expanded clone.

j_call: TRBJ2-1
clone_size: -
v_call: TRBV5-6
d_call: TRBD1
cdr3_aa: CASSAGTGPYNEQFF
cdr3_nt: TGTGCCAGCAGCGCAGGGACAGGCCCCTACAATGAGCAGTTCTTC

j_call: TRBJ2-7
clone_size: many
v_call: TRBV5-1
d_call: TRBD1
cdr3_aa: CASSPGGSYEQYF
cdr3_nt: TGCGCCAGCAGCCCAGGGGGATCCTACGAGCAGTACTTC

j_call: TRBJ2-3
clone_size: -
v_call: TRBV7-6
d_call: -
cdr3_aa: CASSLAVVLDGGTDTQYF
cdr3_nt: TGTGCCAGCAGCTTAGCTGTAGTGCTGGACGGTGGCACAGATACGCAGTATTTT

j_call: TRBJ2-2
clone_size: -
v_call: TRBV10-3
d_call: TRBD2
cdr3_aa: CAILSGRASNTGELFF
cdr3_nt: TGTGCCATACTAAGCGGGAGGGCCTCGAACACCGGGGAGCTGTTTTTT

j_call: TRBJ1-1
clone_size: -
v_call: TRBV5-1
d_call: -
cdr3_aa: CASSLTGSGTEAFF
cdr3_nt: TGCGCCAGCAGCTTGACAGGATCTGGCACTGAAGCTTTCTTT

j_call: TRBJ2-6
clone_size: few
v_call: TRBV20-1
d_call: -
cdr3_aa: CSASQGLGQGRPGANVLTF
cdr3_nt: TGCAGTGCTAGCCAAGGACTGGGGCAGGGGAGGCCTGGGGCCAACGTCCTGACTTTC

j_call: TRBJ2-4
clone_size: many
v_call: TRBV5-1
d_call: -
cdr3_aa: CASSLGSGVNIQYF
cdr3_nt: TGCGCCAGCAGCTTGGGTTCAGGGGTAAACATTCAGTACTTC

j_call: TRBJ2-5
clone_size: -
v_call: TRBV2
d_call: -
cdr3_aa: CASSRGASWETQYF
cdr3_nt: TGTGCCAGCTCTCGGGGCGCGAGTTGGGAGACCCAGTACTTC

j_call: TRBJ2-1
clone_size: -
v_call: TRBV29-1
d_call: TRBD2
cdr3_aa: CSVEDPRLAGATSEQFF
cdr3_nt: TGCAGCGTTGAAGATCCGAGACTAGCGGGAGCTACATCTGAGCAGTTCTTC

j_call: TRBJ1-2
clone_size: many
v_call: TRBV4-2
d_call: -
cdr3_aa: CASSQETYGYTF
cdr3_nt: TGTGCCAGCAGCCAAGAGACCTATGGCTACACCTTC

j_call: TRBJ2-1
clone_size: few
v_call: TRBV3-1
d_call: -
cdr3_aa: CASSQGLEGNEQFF
cdr3_nt: TGTGCCAGCAGCCAAGGACTAGAGGGCAATGAGCAGTTCTTC